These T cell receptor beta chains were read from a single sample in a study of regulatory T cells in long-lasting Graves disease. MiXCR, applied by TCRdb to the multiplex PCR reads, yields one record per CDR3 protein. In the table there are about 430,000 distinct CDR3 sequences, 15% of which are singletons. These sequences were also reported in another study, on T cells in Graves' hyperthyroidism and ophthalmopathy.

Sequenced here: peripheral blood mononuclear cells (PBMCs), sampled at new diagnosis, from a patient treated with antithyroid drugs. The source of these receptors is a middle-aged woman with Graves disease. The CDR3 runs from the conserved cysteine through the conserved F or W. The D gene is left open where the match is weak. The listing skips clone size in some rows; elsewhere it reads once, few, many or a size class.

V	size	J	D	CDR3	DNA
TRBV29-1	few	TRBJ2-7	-	CSVGDTYEQYF	TGCAGCGTTGGGGACACCTACGAGCAGTACTTC
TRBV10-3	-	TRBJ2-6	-	CAISGSTGGANVLTF	TGTGCCATCAGTGGTTCCACTGGTGGGGCCAACGTCCTGACTTTC
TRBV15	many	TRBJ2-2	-	CATSRGVRRGTGELFF	TGTGCCACCAGCAGAGGGGTCAGAAGGGGAACCGGGGAGCTGTTTTTT
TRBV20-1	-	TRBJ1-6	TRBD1	CSARDQGGGGSPLHF	TGCAGTGCTAGAGATCAAGGAGGGGGCGGTTCACCCCTCCACTTT
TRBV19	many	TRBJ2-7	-	CASSSQGSSYEQYF	TGTGCCAGTAGCTCTCAGGGGAGCTCCTACGAGCAGTACTTC
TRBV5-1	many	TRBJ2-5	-	CASSLMGQETQYF	TGCGCCAGCAGCTTGATGGGACAAGAGACCCAGTACTTC
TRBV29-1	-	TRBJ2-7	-	CSVDDPGATAGQYF	TGCAGCGTTGACGACCCGGGGGCCACCGCTGGGCAGTACTTC
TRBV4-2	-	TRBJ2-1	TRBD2	CASSHFRGGEQFF	TGTGCCAGCAGCCATTTCCGGGGGGGTGAGCAGTTCTTC
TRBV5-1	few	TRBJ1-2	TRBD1	CASSLEGQHGYTF	TGCGCCAGCAGCTTGGAGGGACAGCATGGCTACACCTTC
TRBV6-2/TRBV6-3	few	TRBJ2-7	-	CASSYQGNEQYF	TGTGCCAGCAGTTATCAAGGGAACGAGCAGTACTTC
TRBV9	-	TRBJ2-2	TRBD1	CASSEDRENTGELFF	TGTGCCAGCAGCGAAGACAGGGAGAACACCGGGGAGCTGTTTTTT
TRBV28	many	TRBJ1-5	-	CASSLPGEYQPQHF	TGTGCCAGCAGTTTACCGGGAGAATATCAGCCCCAGCATTTT
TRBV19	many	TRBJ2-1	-	CASSTAGAGNNEQFF	TGTGCCAGTAGTACGGCCGGAGCGGGTAACAATGAGCAGTTCTTC
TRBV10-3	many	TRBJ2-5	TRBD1	CAIMGQGEETQYF	TGTGCCATCATGGGGCAGGGGGAAGAGACCCAGTACTTC
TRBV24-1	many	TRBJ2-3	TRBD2	CATSGLAGELHGTDTQYF	TGTGCCACCAGTGGGCTAGCGGGAGAACTCCACGGCACAGATACGCAGTATTTT
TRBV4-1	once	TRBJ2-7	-	CASSQDAAAPYEQYF	TGCGCCAGCAGCCAAGATGCGGCAGCCCCCTACGAGCAGTACTTC